The clone carrying this T cell receptor (beta chain) appeared a single time. This sample was taken from a study of CD8+ T cells in alopecia areata. Isolated RNA was reverse transcribed into cDNA used as the sequencing template. The method was immunoSEQ multiplex PCR; TCRdb's version includes in-frame clones alone and lacks a portion of them. The sample records a few hundred thousand clones, around 64% being singletons. The CDR3 consists of 12 residues. Trimming removed 8 bases at V and 4 bases at J, with 11 bases between. From germline, CDR1 is GTSNPN and CDR2 SVGIG (reference sequence). Indicated treatment: oral pan-JAK inhibitor, 5-10 mg twice daily. A FACSAria was used to sort CD4+ and CD8+ T cells. These cells came from PBMCs.

The J gene is TRBJ2-2, the V gene TRBV30; D call uncertain. The TCR originated in a human donor with alopecia areata. The source material was CD4+ T cells sorted from blood, sampled around week 54, from a patient treated with tofacitinib. This chain's CDR3 is CAGRLGTGELFF. The CDR3 DNA sequence: TGTGCCGGAAGGCTTGGCACCGGGGAGCTGTTTTTT.